The following is a T cell receptor beta chain sequence with its context. The sample belongs to a study of CDR3 diversity in severe acne. Deletions cut 7 bases from V and 3 bases from J, with 13 bases between. The germline CDR1 and CDR2 sequences are SQVTM and ANQGSEA. This CDR3 contains 12 residues. TCRdb fed the PCR reads into MiXCR, producing one record per CDR3 protein. The sample shows 84,000 or so distinct CDR3 sequences, about half of them seen only once. Material: blood. The J gene is TRBJ2-7, the V gene TRBV29-1; the D gene is possibly TRBD1 (5 bases). This clonotype was obtained from a male donor in good health, serving as a control. The CDR3 DNA reads TGCAGCGCACGGGCAGGGAACTACGAGCAGTACTTC. Its translation: CSARAGNYEQYF.